This is a list of T cell receptor beta chains from one sample in a study of cytotoxic CD8 clonotypes in ibrutinib-treated CLL. Here immunoSEQ multiplex PCR was the method, and the copy in TCRdb shows in-frame clones only, minus some. The table records some 310,000 clones, around four fifths of them present only once. This specimen was PBMCs, taken before ibrutinib treatment. These receptors were collected from a human donor with chronic lymphocytic leukemia. Both conserved end residues are part of each CDR3. Fields, in order: J gene, D gene, clone size, V gene, CDR3 DNA, CDR3 protein. The D gene is left open where the match is weak. Not all rows give a size; the values are once, few, many and, for expanded clones, a class.

TRBJ2-1 | . | . | TRBV5-1 | TGCGCCAGCAGCAATAGCGGAAGCTCCTACAATGAGCAGTTCTTC | CASSNSGSSYNEQFF
TRBJ1-2 | TRBD1 | . | TRBV9 | TGTGCCAGCAGCTCTCAGACAGGGTCCTATGGCTACACCTTC | CASSSQTGSYGYTF
TRBJ2-5 | TRBD2 | once | TRBV7-2 | TGTGCCAGCAGCTTAGCGCGAGTTCGTAGCGGGAGCCAAGAGACCCAGTACTTC | CASSLARVRSGSQETQYF
TRBJ1-2 | . | . | TRBV5-5 | TGTGCCAGCAGCTTGGAGGGACATTACAACTATGGCTACACCTTC | CASSLEGHYNYGYTF
TRBJ2-7 | TRBD1 | once | TRBV5-6 | TGTGCCAGCAGCTCGCCAATCGGACAGGGATACGAGCAGTACTTC | CASSSPIGQGYEQYF
TRBJ2-7 | TRBD1 | once | TRBV11-2 | TGTGCCAGCAGCTACCGGGACAGGGTCCACGAGCAGTACTTC | CASSYRDRVHEQYF
TRBJ2-3 | TRBD2 | few | TRBV10-3 | TGTGCCATCAGTGATGACGGGACTAGCGGGAGGAATACAGATACGCAGTATTTT | CAISDDGTSGRNTDTQYF
TRBJ2-5 | TRBD2 | . | TRBV4-1 | TGCGCCAGCAGCCAAAACCTGGGAGGGCTAGGGGAGACCCAGTACTTC | CASSQNLGGLGETQYF
TRBJ2-5 | TRBD1 | . | TRBV28 | TGTGCCAGCAGTTGGGACAGCGAAGAGACCCAGTACTTC | CASSWDSEETQYF
TRBJ2-2 | TRBD2 | . | TRBV15 | TGTGCCACCAGCAGAGTAGAACTAGCGGCGAACACCGGGGAGCTGTTTTTT | CATSRVELAANTGELFF
TRBJ1-1 | TRBD1 | . | TRBV6-5 | TGTGCCAGCAGTTATCCCCCGGGACAGGGGAACACTGAAGCTTTCTTT | CASSYPPGQGNTEAFF
TRBJ1-5 | TRBD1 | . | TRBV27 | TGTGCCAGCAGAAAACTGACAGGGCCGCATCAGCCCCAGCATTTT | CASRKLTGPHQPQHF
TRBJ2-1 | . | . | TRBV7-3 | TGTGCCAGCAGCTTAAGAGGAGGAGAGCGGGCGGGTAGGAATGAGCAGTTCTTC | CASSLRGGERAGRNEQFF
TRBJ2-1 | TRBD2 | . | TRBV27 | TGTGCCAGCAGCTCAATGGCGGGAGCATTCTACAATGAGCAGTTCTTC | CASSSMAGAFYNEQFF
TRBJ2-2 | . | few | TRBV6-5 | TGTGCCAGCAGGGGGGGAGGGGGCAGCACCGGGGAGCTGTTTTTT | CASRGGGGSTGELFF
TRBJ2-7 | . | . | TRBV27 | TGTGCCAGCAGTTTTAGCAATACCTACGAGCAGTACTTC | CASSFSNTYEQYF
TRBJ2-5 | TRBD2 | . | TRBV27 | TGTGCCAGCAGTTTTACGCATCCGGGACTAGCGGGTGAGAAAGAGACCCAGTACTTC | CASSFTHPGLAGEKETQYF
TRBJ2-3 | . | . | TRBV18 | TGTGCCAGCTCACCACAGACGGATACGCAGTATTTT | CASSPQTDTQYF
TRBJ2-3 | . | . | TRBV4-2 | TGTGCCAGCAGCCCCAGCTCTACAGGGTGGGGTACAGATACGCAGTATTTT | CASSPSSTGWGTDTQYF
TRBJ2-1 | TRBD2 | . | TRBV4-3 | TGCGCCAGCAGCCAAGAGCCAGTAGGGAGGCGGGAGAGTTACAATGAGCAGTTCTTC | CASSQEPVGRRESYNEQFF
TRBJ2-3 | . | . | TRBV5-4 | TGTGCCAGCAGCTTGCCAGGGTCGAGCCGCACAGATACGCAGTATTTT | CASSLPGSSRTDTQYF
TRBJ2-2 | . | once | TRBV4-2 | TGTGCCAGCAGCCAAGGAGTTGAACAGGGGGGGACCGGGGAGCTGTTTTTT | CASSQGVEQGGTGELFF
TRBJ2-2 | . | . | TRBV7-9 | TGTGCCAGCAGGGGGACTCAAACCGGGGAGCTGTTTTTT | CASRGTQTGELFF
TRBJ2-1 | . | . | TRBV6-4 | TGTGCCAGCAGTGAGGTAGCCGGCTGGGAGCAGTTCTTC | CASSEVAGWEQFF